This TCR beta chain stems from a study of blood T cell repertoires in COVID-19. As for the study in general: Samples of COVID-19 (acute and convalescent) were obtained from the United States, Italy and Spain. The analysed material was cDNA or gDNA that came from T cells, B-cell-depleted T cells, or PBMCs.

Per the original data handling: It was from reference gene primer amplification that nucleated cell counts were estimated. Here immunoSEQ multiplex PCR was the method, and the copy in TCRdb shows in-frame clones only, minus some. D and trimming come from the DNA, and the V and J calls and clone size come from that table. Seen here are hundreds of thousands of clones, 85% to 90% observed once, and the top ten hold about 8.2%. Germline lookup yields CDR1 GTSNPN and CDR2 SVGIG (reference sequence). CDR3 size: 12 residues. Germline trimming cut 5 bases from V and 5 bases from J; bases unmatched to any gene: 4. For this clone: Other DNA sequences in the same sample also yield this CDR3.

Seattle cases were enrolled at active infection and followed longitudinally. Sequencing used peripheral blood. The rearrangement links TRBV30 to TRBJ1-2; 8 nucleotides match TRBD1. This sequence originates from a woman between 50 and 59 years old with COVID-19, enrolled during active disease. CDR3 nucleotides: TGTGCCTGGGGGACAGGCGGATATGGCTACACCTTC. Its translation is CAWGTGGYGYTF.